Reported below is one TCR beta chain. What it binds is not known. The data were obtained in a study of blood T cells in healthy people across ages. Trimming removed 1 base at V and 7 bases at J, with 15 bases between. This CDR3 has 14 amino acids. Germline assignment: CDR1 DFQATT and CDR2 SNEGSKA (reference sequence). Study-wide results and limits: Roughly linear age-related decline in beta diversity appeared, significant by age approximately 40. Changes seen in expanded clonotypes were possibly confounded by donor CMV status left unknown.

Combining a sample-barcoded 5' primer with a J-beta primer mix, a second PCR ran for 7 to 11 cycles. TCRdb reprocessed the 5' RACE reads via MiXCR and lists one record per CDR3 protein. The profile covers approximately 1,000,000 distinct CDR3 sequences, with 40% to 55% appearing a single time and under 20% taken by the ten largest. The material sequenced was blood. The TCR sequence derives from a woman aged 60 to 75 in good health. The rearrangement links TRBV20-1 to TRBJ2-3; D is perhaps TRBD2 (7 bases). CDR3 in DNA: TGCAGTGCTAGAGCTGTAGGGGGGGGTCATACGCAGTATTTT. Its protein is CSARAVGGGHTQYF.